Here is one T cell receptor (beta chain) with its context. The target antigen is unknown. These data originate in a study of CD4 T cells in relation to SARS-CoV-2 and coronaviruses. Notes on the study in general: Compared with monoreactive clones, crossreactive clones showed significantly weaker SARS-CoV-2 expansion.

Trimming cost V 1 base and J 1 base; bases outside gene matches: 9. Germline loops: CDR1 SGHDN, CDR2 FVKESK. The CDR3 spans 17 residues. TCRdb's table, derived via immunoSEQ multiplex PCR, lists solely in-frame clones and lacks some. This sample carries about 37,000 clones, 82% of them seen once, and the ten largest clones take roughly 4.7%. Input material: naive CD4+ T cells from PBMCs, cultured in vitro. As to subset: naive CD4+ T cells isolated by negative enrichment. The chain links TRBV14 to TRBJ2-5; 7 nucleotides match TRBD2. This TCR was sampled from an adult with COVID-19. The CDR3 is CASSQVVPLAVQETQYF. The CDR3, as DNA: TGTGCCAGCAGCCAAGTTGTTCCGCTAGCGGTCCAAGAGACCCAGTACTTC.